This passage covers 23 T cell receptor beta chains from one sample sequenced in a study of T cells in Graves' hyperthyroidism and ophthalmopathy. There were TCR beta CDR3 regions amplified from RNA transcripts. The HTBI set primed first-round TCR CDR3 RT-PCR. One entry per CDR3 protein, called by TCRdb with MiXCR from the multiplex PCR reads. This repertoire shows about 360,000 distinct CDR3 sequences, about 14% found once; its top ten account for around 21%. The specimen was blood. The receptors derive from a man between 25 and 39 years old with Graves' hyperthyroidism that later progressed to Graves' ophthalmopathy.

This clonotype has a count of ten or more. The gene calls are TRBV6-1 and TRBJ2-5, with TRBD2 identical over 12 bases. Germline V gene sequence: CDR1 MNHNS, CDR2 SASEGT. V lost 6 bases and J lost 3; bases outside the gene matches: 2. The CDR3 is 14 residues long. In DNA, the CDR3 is TGTGCCAGCAGGACTAGCGGGGGTGAAGAGACCCAGTACTTC. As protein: CASRTSGGEETQYF.

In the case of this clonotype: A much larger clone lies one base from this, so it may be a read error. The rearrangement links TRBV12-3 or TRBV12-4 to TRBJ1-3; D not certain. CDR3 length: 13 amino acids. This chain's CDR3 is CAGSWTSGNTIYF. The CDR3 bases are TGTGCCGGCAGTTGGACTTCTGGAAACACCATATATTTT.

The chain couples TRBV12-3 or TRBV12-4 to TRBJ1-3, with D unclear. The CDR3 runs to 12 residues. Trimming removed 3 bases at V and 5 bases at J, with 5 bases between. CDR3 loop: CASSFIRNTIYF. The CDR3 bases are TGTGCCAGCAGTTTCATTAGAAACACCATATATTTT.

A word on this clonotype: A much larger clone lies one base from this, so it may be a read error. The CDR3 sequence is CSVWTGGTEAFF. CDR3 DNA: TGCAGTGTTTGGACAGGGGGCACTGAAGCTTTCTTT. This chain joins TRBV20-1 and TRBJ1-1; 10 positions agree with TRBD1. V was pared by 7 bases and J by 4 bases, with 3 bases of the junction left unmatched. CDR1 is DFQATT, CDR2 SNEGSKA, per germline (reference sequence). The CDR3 has 12 amino acids.

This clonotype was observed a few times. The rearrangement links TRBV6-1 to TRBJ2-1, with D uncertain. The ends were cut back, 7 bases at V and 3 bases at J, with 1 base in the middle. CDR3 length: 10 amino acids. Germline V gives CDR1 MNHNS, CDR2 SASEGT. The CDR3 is CASNYNEQFF. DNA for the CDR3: TGTGCCAGCAACTACAATGAGCAGTTCTTC.

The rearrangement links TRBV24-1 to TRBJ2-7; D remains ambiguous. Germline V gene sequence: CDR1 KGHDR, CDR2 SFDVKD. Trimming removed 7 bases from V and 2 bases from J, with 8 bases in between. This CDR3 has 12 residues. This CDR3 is CATRYTPYEQYF. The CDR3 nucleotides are TGTGCCACCAGATATACCCCCTACGAGCAGTACTTC.

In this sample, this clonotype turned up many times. This CDR3 reads CASLGTGGHNEQFF. DNA of the CDR3: TGTGCCAGTCTGGGGACAGGGGGTCACAATGAGCAGTTCTTC. This sequence joins TRBV7-9 and TRBJ2-1; 11 bases agree with TRBD1. After removal of 9 bases from V and 5 bases from J, the junction contained 6 bases not matched to a gene. CDR1 and CDR2 (germline): SEHNR, FQNEAQ (reference sequence). The CDR3 loop spans 14 amino acids.

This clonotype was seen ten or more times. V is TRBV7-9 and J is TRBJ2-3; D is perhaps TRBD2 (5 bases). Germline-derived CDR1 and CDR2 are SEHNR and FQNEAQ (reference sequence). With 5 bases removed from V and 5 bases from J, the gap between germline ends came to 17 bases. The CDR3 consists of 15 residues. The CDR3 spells CASSPISPEVDTQYF. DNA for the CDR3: TGTGCCAGCAGCCCTATATCCCCGGAGGTAGATACGCAGTATTTT.

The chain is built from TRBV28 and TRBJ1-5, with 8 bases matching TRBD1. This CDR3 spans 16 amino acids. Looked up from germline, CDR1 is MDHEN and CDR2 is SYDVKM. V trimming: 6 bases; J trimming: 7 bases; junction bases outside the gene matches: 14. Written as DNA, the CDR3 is TGTGCCAGCAGCCCTTATCTCGACAGGGGAATACAGCCCCAGCATTTT. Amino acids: CASSPYLDRGIQPQHF.

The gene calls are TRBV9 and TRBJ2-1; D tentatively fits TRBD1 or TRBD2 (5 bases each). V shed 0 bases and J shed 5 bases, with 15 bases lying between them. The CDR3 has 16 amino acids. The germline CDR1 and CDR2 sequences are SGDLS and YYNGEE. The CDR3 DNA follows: TGTGCCAGCAGCGTAGATAAGTGGGGGATGGACAATGAGCAGTTCTTC. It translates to CASSVDKWGMDNEQFF.

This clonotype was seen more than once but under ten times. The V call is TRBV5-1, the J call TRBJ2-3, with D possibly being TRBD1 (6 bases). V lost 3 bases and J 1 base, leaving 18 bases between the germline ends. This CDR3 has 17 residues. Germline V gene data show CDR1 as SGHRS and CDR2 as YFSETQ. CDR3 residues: CASSYPESGVGTDTQYF. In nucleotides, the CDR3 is TGCGCCAGCAGCTACCCAGAATCAGGGGTTGGCACAGATACGCAGTATTTT.

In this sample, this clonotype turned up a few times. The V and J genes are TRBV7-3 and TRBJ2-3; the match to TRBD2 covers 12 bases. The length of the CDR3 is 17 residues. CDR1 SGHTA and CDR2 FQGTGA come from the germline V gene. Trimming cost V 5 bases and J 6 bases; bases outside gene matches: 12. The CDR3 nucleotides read TGTGCCAGCAGCCATACTAGCGGGGGGCCTCAAGGGGATACGCAGTATTTT. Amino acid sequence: CASSHTSGGPQGDTQYF.

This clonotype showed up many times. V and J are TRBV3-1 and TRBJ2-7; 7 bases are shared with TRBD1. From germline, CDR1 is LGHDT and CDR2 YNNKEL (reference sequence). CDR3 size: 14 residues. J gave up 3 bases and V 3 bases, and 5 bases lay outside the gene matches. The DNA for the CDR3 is TGTGCCAGCAGCCAGGTGACAGGGAACTACGAGCAGTACTTC. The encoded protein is CASSQVTGNYEQYF.

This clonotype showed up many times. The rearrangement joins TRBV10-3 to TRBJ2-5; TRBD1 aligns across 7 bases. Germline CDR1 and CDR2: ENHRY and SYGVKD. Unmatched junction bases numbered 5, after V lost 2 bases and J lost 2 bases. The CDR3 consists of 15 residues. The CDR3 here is CAISEEGQIQETQYF. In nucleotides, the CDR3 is TGTGCCATCAGTGAGGAGGGACAGATACAAGAGACCCAGTACTTC.

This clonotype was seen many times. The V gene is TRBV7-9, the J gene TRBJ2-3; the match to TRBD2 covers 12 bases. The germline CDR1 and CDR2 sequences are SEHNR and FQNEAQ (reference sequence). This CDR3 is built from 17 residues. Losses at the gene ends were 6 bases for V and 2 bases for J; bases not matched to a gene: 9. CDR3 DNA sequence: TGTGCCAGCAGTTTCGGGACTAGCGGGTTCTTCACAGATACGCAGTATTTT. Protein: CASSFGTSGFFTDTQYF.

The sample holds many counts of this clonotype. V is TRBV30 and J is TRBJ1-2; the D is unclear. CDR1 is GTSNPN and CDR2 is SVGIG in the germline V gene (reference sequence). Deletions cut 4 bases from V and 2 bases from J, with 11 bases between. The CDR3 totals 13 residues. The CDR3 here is CAWTRSENYGYTF. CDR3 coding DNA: TGTGCCTGGACACGATCCGAAAACTATGGCTACACCTTC.

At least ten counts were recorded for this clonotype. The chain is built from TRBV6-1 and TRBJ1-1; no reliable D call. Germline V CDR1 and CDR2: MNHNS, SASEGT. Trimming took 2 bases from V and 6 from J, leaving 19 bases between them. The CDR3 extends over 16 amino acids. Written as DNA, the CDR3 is TGTGCCAGCAGTGAAAGTCTGCGGAAAGTTTTCCCTGAAGCTTTCTTT. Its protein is CASSESLRKVFPEAFF.

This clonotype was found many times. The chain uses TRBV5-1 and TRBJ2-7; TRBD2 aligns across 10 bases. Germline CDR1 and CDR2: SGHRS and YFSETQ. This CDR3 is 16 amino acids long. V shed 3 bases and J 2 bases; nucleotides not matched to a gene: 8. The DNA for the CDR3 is TGCGCCAGCAGCTCTACCTTAGCGGGGGGAACCTACGAGCAGTACTTC. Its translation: CASSSTLAGGTYEQYF.

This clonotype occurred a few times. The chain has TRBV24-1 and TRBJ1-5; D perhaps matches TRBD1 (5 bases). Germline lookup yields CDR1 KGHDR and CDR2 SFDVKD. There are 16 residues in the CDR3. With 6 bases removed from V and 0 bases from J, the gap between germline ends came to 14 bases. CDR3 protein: CATSRGDSYSNQPQHF. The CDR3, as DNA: TGTGCCACCAGTAGGGGCGATTCCTATAGCAATCAGCCCCAGCATTTT.

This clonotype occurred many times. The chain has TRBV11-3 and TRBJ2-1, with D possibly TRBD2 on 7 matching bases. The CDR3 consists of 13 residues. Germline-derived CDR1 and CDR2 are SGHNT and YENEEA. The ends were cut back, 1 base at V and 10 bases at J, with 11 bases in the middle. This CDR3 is CASSLGGGLEQFF. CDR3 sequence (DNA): TGTGCCAGCAGCTTAGGGGGGGGGCTAGAGCAGTTCTTC.

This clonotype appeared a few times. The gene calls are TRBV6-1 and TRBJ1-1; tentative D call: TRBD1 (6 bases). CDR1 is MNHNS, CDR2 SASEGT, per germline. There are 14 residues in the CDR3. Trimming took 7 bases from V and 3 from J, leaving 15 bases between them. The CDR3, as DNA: TGTGCCAGCAAAAAGGGGGGGGGGCACACTGAAGCTTTCTTT. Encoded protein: CASKKGGGHTEAFF.

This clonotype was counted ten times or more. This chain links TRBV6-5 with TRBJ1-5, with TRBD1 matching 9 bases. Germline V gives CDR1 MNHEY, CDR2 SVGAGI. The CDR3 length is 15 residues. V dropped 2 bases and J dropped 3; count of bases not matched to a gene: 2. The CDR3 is CASSYRQGVNQPQHF. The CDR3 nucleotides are TGTGCCAGCAGTTACCGACAGGGGGTCAATCAGCCCCAGCATTTT.

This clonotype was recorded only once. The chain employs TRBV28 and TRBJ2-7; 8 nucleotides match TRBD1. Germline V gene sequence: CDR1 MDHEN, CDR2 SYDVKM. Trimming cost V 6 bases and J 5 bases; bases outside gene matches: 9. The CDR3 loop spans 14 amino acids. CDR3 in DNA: TGTGCCAGCAGGAGGCCGGCAGGGGGCCACGAGCAGTACTTC. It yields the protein CASRRPAGGHEQYF.